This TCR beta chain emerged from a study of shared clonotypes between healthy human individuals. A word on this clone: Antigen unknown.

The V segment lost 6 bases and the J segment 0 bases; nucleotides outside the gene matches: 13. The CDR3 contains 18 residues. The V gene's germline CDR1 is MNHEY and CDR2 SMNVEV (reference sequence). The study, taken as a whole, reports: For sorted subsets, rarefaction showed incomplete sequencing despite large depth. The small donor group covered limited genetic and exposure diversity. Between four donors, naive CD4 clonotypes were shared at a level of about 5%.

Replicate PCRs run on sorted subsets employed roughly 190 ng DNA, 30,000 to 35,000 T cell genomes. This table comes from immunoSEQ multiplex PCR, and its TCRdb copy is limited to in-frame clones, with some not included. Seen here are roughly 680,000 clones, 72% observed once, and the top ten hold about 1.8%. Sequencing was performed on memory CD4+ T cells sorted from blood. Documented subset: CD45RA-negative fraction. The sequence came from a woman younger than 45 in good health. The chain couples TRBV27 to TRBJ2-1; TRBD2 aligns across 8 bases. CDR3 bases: TGTGCCAGCAGAGAAAAAAAGGATAGCGGGATCTCCTACAATGAGCAGTTCTTC. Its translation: CASREKKDSGISYNEQFF.